Following are 13 T cell receptor beta chains from one sample sequenced in a study of blood T cell repertoires in COVID-19. The repertoire was sequenced with immunoSEQ multiplex PCR; TCRdb's copy has only in-frame clones and lacks some. The sample shows approximately 250,000 clones, roughly 81% of them seen only once. The specimen was peripheral blood. These receptors were collected from a man aged 50-59 years with acute or convalescent COVID-19.

This clone was observed a handful of times. The chain couples TRBV9 to TRBJ2-7, with 7 bases identical to TRBD1. The CDR3 is 13 amino acids. CDR1 SGDLS and CDR2 YYNGEE come from the germline V gene. With 4 bases clipped from V and 5 bases from J, the junction kept 6 bases outside the gene matches. In nucleotides, the CDR3 is TGTGCCAGCAGCCTATATACAGGGGACGAGCAGTACTTC. Translating it yields CASSLYTGDEQYF. Variable domain in full (rest from reference TRBV9 and TRBJ2-7): DSGVTQTPKHLITATGQRVTLRCSPRSGDLSVYWYQQSLDQGLQFLIQYYNGEERAKGNILERFSAQQFPDLHSELNLSSLELGDSALYFCASSLYTGDEQYFGPGTRLTVT.

DNA for the CDR3: TGTGCCAGCAGGAGGGGGGGATCTGGGGCCAACGTCCTGACTTTC. This encodes CASRRGGSGANVLTF. This sequence joins TRBV6-5 and TRBJ2-6; D is possibly TRBD2 (7 bases). The CDR3 is 15 amino acids. V lost 6 bases and J 1 base, leaving 10 bases between the germline ends. Per germline, CDR1 MNHEY and CDR2 SVGAGI.

The chain links TRBV19 to TRBJ2-4; 8 bases fit TRBD2. V lost 5 bases and J lost 6; bases outside the gene matches: 6. This CDR3 comprises 14 residues. Germline V lookup: CDR1 LNHDA, CDR2 SQIVND (reference sequence). The CDR3 protein is CASSRGGSGNIQYF. The DNA for the CDR3 is TGTGCCAGTAGTCGCGGGGGGTCGGGAAACATTCAGTACTTC.

The gene calls are TRBV30 and TRBJ2-5; 8 nucleotides agree with TRBD2. The V gene's germline CDR1 is GTSNPN and CDR2 SVGIG (reference sequence). The CDR3 contains 14 residues. With V trimmed by 2 bases and J by 2 bases, 4 bases remained unmatched. The CDR3 DNA reads TGTGCCTGGAGTTGGGCGGGGGGACAAGAGACCCAGTACTTC. Its protein is CAWSWAGGQETQYF. The variable domain in full, with the rest retrieved from reference TRBV30 and TRBJ2-5, is SQTIHQWPATLVQPVGSPLSLECTVEGTSNPNLYWYRQAAGRGLQLLFYSVGIGQISSEVPQNLSASRPQDRQFILSSKKLLLSDSGFYLCAWSWAGGQETQYFGPGTRLLVL.

The J gene is TRBJ2-7, the V gene TRBV11-2, with D possibly matching TRBD2 (6 bases). CDR3 length: 12 amino acids. CDR1 SGHAT and CDR2 FQNNGV come from the germline V gene. Between the trimmed V and J ends, which lost 6 bases and 12 bases, there was a span of 18 bases. This chain's CDR3 is CASRPEGGFGYF. The CDR3 DNA sequence: TGTGCCAGCAGACCAGAAGGAGGGTTTGGGTACTTC.

The V call is TRBV7-9, the J call TRBJ1-4; D possibly corresponds to TRBD1 (5 bases). Germline lookup yields CDR1 SEHNR and CDR2 FQNEAQ (reference sequence). CDR3 length equals 12 residues. Trimming stripped 7 bases from V and 7 bases from J, with 10 bases between. For the CDR3, the DNA is TGTGCCAGCACCTACGGGGGTGAAAAACTGTTTTTT. Translating gives CASTYGGEKLFF.

A single count supports this clone. The gene calls are TRBV12-5 and TRBJ2-5, with 7 bases matching TRBD2. CDR1 LGHNT and CDR2 FRNRAP come from the germline V gene. This CDR3 is 18 amino acids long. J was trimmed by 3 bases and V by 0 bases; bases with no gene match: 13. CDR3 DNA sequence: TGTGCTAGTGGTTTGGTAGGGGAGGGTGGAGGGCCGAAAGAGACCCAGTACTTC. This gives the protein CASGLVGEGGGPKETQYF.

This chain joins TRBV2 and TRBJ1-1; 9 bases align to TRBD1. This CDR3 has 17 amino acids. CDR1 is SNHLY and CDR2 is FYNNEI in the germline V gene. V lost 6 bases to trimming and J lost 0 bases; unmatched junction nucleotides: 11. CDR3 in amino acids: CASRVWTGAMMNTEAFF. The CDR3 coding sequence is TGTGCCAGCAGGGTTTGGACAGGGGCAATGATGAACACTGAAGCTTTCTTT.

This clone appeared a single time. The rearrangement joins TRBV11-3 to TRBJ1-6; D is undetermined. The CDR3 loop spans 16 amino acids. Between the trimmed V and J ends, which lost 4 bases and 0 bases, there was a span of 10 bases. CDR1 is SGHNT and CDR2 is YENEEA in the germline V gene. CDR3 sequence: CASSSVGGSYNSPLHF. CDR3 DNA sequence: TGTGCCAGCAGCTCCGTGGGAGGCTCCTATAATTCACCCCTCCACTTT.

The V call is TRBV19, the J call TRBJ2-7; maybe TRBD2 (5 bases). Germline-derived CDR1 and CDR2 are LNHDA and SQIVND (reference sequence). This CDR3 comprises 16 residues. V gave up 5 bases and J gave up 6 bases, with 23 bases separating them. The CDR3 DNA follows: TGTGCCAGTAGTCAATCTATAGGGTCTAGCATCTCCGAGCAGTACTTC. Residues: CASSQSIGSSISEQYF.

The rearrangement links TRBV12-3 or TRBV12-4 to TRBJ1-2; D is undetermined. Trimming left V 1 base short and J 8 bases short, with 8 bases between. This CDR3 has 12 amino acids. The CDR3 region has the DNA TGTGCCAGCAGTTTAGAGTGGGAGGGCTACACCTTC. As protein: CASSLEWEGYTF.

The chain recombines TRBV19 with TRBJ2-3; 9 bases are shared with TRBD1. The CDR3 sequence is 13 residues long. The J segment lost 4 bases and the V segment lost 8 bases, leaving 4 bases of the junction unmatched. Germline-derived CDR1 and CDR2 are LNHDA and SQIVND (reference sequence). The CDR3 spells CASGGQGSDTQYF. Written as DNA, the CDR3 is TGTGCCAGTGGGGGACAGGGCTCAGATACGCAGTATTTT.

This chain connects TRBV5-6 to TRBJ2-3; the match to TRBD1 covers 7 bases. The CDR3 has 14 residues. J gave up 4 bases and V 0 bases, and 2 bases lay outside the gene matches. Germline-derived CDR1 and CDR2 are SGHDT and YYEEEE. DNA for the CDR3: TGTGCCAGCAGCTTGGGGGACAGACCAGATACGCAGTATTTT. Its translation is CASSLGDRPDTQYF.